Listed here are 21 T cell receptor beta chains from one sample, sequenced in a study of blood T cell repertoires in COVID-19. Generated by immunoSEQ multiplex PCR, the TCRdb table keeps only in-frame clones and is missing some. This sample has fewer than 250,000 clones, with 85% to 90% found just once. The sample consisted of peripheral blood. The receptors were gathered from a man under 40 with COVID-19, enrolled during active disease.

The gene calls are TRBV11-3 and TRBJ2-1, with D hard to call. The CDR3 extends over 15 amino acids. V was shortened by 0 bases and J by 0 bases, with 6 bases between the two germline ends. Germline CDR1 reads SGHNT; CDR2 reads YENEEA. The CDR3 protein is CASSLDHSSYNEQFF. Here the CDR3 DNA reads TGTGCCAGCAGCTTAGATCACTCCTCCTACAATGAGCAGTTCTTC.

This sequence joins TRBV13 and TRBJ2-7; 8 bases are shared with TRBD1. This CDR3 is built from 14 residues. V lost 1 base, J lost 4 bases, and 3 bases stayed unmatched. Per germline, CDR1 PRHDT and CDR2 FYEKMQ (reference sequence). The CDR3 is CASSLAQGAYEQYF. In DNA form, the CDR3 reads TGTGCCAGCAGCTTAGCTCAGGGGGCTTACGAGCAGTACTTC.

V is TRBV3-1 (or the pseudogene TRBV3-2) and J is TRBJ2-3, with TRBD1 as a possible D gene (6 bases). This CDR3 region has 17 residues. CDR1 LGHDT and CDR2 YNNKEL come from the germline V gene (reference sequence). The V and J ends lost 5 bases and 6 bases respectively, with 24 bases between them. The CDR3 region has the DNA TGTGCCAGCAGCGAGACTTGGGACAATGGTGGGGTGGATACGCAGTATTTT. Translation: CASSETWDNGGVDTQYF.

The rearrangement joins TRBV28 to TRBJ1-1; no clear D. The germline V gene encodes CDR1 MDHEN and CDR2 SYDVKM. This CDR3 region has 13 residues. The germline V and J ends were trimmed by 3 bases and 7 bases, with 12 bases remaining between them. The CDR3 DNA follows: TGTGCCAGCAGTTTTTTGGAGTCCGGTGAAGCTTTCTTT. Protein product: CASSFLESGEAFF.

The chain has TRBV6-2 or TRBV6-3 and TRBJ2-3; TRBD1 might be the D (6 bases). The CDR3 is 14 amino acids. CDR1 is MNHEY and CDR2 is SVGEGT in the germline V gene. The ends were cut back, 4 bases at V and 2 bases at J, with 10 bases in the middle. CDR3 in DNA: TGTGCCAGCAGTTCCGGGACATACACAGATACGCAGTATTTT. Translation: CASSSGTYTDTQYF.

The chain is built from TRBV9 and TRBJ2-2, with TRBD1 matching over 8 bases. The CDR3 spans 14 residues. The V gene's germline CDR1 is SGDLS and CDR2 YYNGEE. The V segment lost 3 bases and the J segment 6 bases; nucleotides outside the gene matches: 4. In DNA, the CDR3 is TGTGCCAGCAGCGCGACAGGGGAGGCCGGGGAGCTGTTTTTT. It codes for CASSATGEAGELFF.

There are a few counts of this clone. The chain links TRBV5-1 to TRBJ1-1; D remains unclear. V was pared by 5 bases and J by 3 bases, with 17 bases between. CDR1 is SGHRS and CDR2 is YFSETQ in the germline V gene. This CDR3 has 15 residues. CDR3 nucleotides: TGCGCCAGCAGACCCTTTTCGAGTGAGGACACTGAAGCTTTCTTT. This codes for CASRPFSSEDTEAFF.

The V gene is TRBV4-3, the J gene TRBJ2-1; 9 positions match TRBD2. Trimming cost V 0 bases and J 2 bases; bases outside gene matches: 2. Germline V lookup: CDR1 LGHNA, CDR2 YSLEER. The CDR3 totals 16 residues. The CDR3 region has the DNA TGCGCCAGCAGCCAAGAGGCGGGGGGGGCCTACAATGAGCAGTTCTTC. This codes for CASSQEAGGAYNEQFF.

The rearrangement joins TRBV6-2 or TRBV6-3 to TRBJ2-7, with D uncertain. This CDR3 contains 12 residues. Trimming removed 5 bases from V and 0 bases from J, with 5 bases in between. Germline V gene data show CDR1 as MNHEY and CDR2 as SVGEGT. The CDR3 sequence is CASSPSSYEQYF. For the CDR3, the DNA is TGTGCCAGCAGTCCCAGCTCCTACGAGCAGTACTTC.

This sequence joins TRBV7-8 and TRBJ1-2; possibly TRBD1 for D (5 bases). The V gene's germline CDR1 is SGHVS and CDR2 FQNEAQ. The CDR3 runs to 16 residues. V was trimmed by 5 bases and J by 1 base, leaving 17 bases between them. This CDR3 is CASSPRSRGNNYGYTF. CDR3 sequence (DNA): TGTGCCAGCAGCCCAAGATCCCGGGGGAATAACTATGGCTACACCTTC.

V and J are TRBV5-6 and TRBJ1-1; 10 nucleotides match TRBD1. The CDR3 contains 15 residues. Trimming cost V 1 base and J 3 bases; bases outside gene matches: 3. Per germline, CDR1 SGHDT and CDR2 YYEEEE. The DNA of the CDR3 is TGTGCCAGCAGCTTGCTCGGGACAGGGGACACTGAAGCTTTCTTT. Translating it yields CASSLLGTGDTEAFF. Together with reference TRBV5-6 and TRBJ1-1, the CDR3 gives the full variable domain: DAGVTQSPTHLIKTRGQQVTLRCSPKSGHDTVSWYQQALGQGPQFIFQYYEEEERQRGNFPDRFSGHQFPNYSSELNVNALLLGDSALYLCASSLLGTGDTEAFFGQGTRLTVV.

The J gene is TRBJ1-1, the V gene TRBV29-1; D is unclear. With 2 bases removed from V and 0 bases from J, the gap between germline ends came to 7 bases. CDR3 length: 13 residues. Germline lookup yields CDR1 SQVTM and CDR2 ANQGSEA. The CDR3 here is CSVEQAMNTEAFF. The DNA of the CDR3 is TGCAGCGTTGAACAGGCGATGAACACTGAAGCTTTCTTT.

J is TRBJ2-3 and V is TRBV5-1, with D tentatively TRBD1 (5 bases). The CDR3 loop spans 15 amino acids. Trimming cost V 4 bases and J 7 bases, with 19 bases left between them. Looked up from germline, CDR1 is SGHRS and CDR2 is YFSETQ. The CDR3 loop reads CASSPDIVESNTQYF. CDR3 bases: TGCGCCAGCAGCCCGGACATTGTGGAGTCTAATACGCAGTATTTT.

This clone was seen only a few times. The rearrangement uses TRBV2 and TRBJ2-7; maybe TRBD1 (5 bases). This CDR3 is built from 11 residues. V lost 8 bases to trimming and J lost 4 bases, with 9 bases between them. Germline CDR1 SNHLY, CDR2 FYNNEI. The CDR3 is CASVQGYEQYF. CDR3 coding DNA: TGTGCCAGCGTTCAGGGTTACGAGCAGTACTTC.

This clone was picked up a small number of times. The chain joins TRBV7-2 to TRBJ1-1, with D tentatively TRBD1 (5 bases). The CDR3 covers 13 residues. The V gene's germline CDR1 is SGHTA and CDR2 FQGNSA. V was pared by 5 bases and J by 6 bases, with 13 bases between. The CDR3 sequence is CASSLQLGAEAFF. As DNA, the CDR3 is TGTGCCAGCAGCCTCCAATTAGGGGCTGAAGCTTTCTTT. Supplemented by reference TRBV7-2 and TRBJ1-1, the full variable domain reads GAGVSQSPSNKVTEKGKDVELRCDPISGHTALYWYRQSLGQGLEFLIYFQGNSAPDKSGLPSDRFSAERTGGSVSTLTIQRTQQEDSAVYLCASSLQLGAEAFFGQGTRLTVV.

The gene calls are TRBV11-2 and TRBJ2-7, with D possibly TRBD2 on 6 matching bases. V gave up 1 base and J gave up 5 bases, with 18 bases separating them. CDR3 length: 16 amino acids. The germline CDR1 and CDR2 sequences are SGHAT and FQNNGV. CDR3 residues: CASSLGSTGVNNEQYF. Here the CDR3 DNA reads TGTGCCAGCAGCTTAGGATCCACGGGGGTGAATAACGAGCAGTACTTC.

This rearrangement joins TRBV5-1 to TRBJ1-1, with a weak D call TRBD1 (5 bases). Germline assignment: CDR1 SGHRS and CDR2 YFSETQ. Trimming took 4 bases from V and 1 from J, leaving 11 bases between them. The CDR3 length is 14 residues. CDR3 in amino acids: CASSLRQQNTEAFF. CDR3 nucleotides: TGCGCCAGCAGCCTACGACAGCAGAACACTGAAGCTTTCTTT.

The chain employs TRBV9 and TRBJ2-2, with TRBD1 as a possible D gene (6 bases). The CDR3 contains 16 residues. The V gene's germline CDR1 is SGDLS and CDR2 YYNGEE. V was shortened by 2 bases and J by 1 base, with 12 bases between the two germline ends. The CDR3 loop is CASSVQGTQNTGELFF. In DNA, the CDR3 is TGTGCCAGCAGCGTCCAGGGGACACAGAACACCGGGGAGCTGTTTTTT.

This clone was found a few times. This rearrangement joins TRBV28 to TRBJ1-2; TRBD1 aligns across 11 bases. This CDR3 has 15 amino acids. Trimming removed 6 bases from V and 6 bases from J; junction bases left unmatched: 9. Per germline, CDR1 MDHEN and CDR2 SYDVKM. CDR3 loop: CASRTGTGGKNGYTF. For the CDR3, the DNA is TGTGCCAGCAGAACCGGGACAGGGGGGAAGAATGGCTACACCTTC.

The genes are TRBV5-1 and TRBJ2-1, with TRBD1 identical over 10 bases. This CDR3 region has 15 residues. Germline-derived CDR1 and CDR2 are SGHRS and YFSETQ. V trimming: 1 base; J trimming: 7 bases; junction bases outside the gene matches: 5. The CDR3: CASSLRQGARNEQFF. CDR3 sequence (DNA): TGCGCCAGCAGCTTGAGACAGGGGGCGAGGAATGAGCAGTTCTTC.

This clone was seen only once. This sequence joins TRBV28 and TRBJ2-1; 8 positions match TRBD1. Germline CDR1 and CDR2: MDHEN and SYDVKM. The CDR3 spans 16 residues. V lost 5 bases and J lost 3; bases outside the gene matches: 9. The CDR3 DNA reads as TGTGCCAGCAGTCCGACAGGGGCCCTAATCTACAATGAGCAGTTCTTC. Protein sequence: CASSPTGALIYNEQFF. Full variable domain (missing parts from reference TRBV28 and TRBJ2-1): DVKVTQSSRYLVKRTGEKVFLECVQDMDHENMFWYRQDPGLGLRLIYFSYDVKMKEKGDIPEGYSVSREKKERFSLILESASTNQTSMYLCASSPTGALIYNEQFFGPGTRLTVL.